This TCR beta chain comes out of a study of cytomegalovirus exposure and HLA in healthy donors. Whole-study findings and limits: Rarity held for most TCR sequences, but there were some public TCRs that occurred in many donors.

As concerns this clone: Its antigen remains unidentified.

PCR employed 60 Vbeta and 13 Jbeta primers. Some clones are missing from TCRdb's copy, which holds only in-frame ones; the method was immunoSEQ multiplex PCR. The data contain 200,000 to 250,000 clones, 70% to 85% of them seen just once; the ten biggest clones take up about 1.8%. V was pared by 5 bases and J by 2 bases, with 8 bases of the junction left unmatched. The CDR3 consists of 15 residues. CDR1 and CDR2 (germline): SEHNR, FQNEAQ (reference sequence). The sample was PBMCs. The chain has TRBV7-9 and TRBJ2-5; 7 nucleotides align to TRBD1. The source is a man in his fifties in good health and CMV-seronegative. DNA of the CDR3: TGTGCCAGCAGCCGGGGACAGTCCGTACAAGAGACCCAGTACTTC. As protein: CASSRGQSVQETQYF.